A selection of T cell receptor beta chains follows, all from one sample in a study of blood T cell repertoires in COVID-19. The protocol was immunoSEQ multiplex PCR, while the TCRdb copy is restricted to in-frame clones and leaves out a portion. Of roughly 99,000 clones listed, 89% are singletons. Sequencing used peripheral blood. These receptors all stem from a middle-aged man with active or convalescent COVID-19. Both conserved end residues are part of each CDR3. Fields, in order: CDR3 DNA, CDR3 protein, J gene, clone size, D gene, V gene. A D gene is named only where the DNA matches it firmly. Not all rows give a size; the values are once, few, many and, for expanded clones, a class.

TGCGCCAGCAGCCAAGATATAATCGGTAATGAGCAGTTCTTC CASSQDIIGNEQFF TRBJ2-1 . . TRBV4-3
TGTGCCAGCTCACCGCGCGGAACAGGGGCGAGCAATCAGCCCCAGCATTTT CASSPRGTGASNQPQHF TRBJ1-5 . TRBD1 TRBV18
TGTGCCAGCTCACCACGCGACAGCGGAAACACCATATATTTT CASSPRDSGNTIYF TRBJ1-3 . . TRBV18
TGTGCCAGCAGTCAACCACCCAGGAAGGGCTACACCTTC CASSQPPRKGYTF TRBJ1-2 . . TRBV6-2/TRBV6-3
TGCAGTGCTAGTAAGCGGGGAGAAGGGAATGAGCAGTTCTTC CSASKRGEGNEQFF TRBJ2-1 . TRBD2 TRBV20-1
TGTGCCAGCAGCTCAAAAGGGACTAGCGGATACAATGAGCAGTTCTTC CASSSKGTSGYNEQFF TRBJ2-1 . TRBD2 TRBV7-3
TGTGCCAGCAGTTCGAATTCACCCCTCCACTTT CASSSNSPLHF TRBJ1-6 . . TRBV7-8
TGTGCCAGCGATCTGACAGGGTACAATGAGCAGTTCTTC CASDLTGYNEQFF TRBJ2-1 few TRBD1 TRBV6-5
TGTGCCACCAGCAGAGGGGGGACAGCGGGAGATACGCAGTATTTT CATSRGGTAGDTQYF TRBJ2-3 few . TRBV15
TGTGCCAGTAGTTCACAGGGACAGGACCAGCCCCAGCATTTT CASSSQGQDQPQHF TRBJ1-5 . TRBD1 TRBV19
TGTGCCAGCAGCCTCGGGACAGGGGGATATGAGCAGTTCTTC CASSLGTGGYEQFF TRBJ2-1 . TRBD1 TRBV5-5
TGTGCCAGCAGCCCCCGATACAGGGGGACTTTCTGGCTCCACTTT CASSPRYRGTFWLHF TRBJ1-6 . TRBD1 TRBV28
TGTGCCAGCAGTTTAACGGTACCCTCCTACGAGCAGTACTTC CASSLTVPSYEQYF TRBJ2-7 few . TRBV27
TGTGCCAGCAGTGGACAGGGGTTGACTGCTGAAGCTTTCTTT CASSGQGLTAEAFF TRBJ1-1 . TRBD1 TRBV28
TGTGCCAGCAGCAAACTCCGGGACAGGGATGAAAAACTGTTTTTT CASSKLRDRDEKLFF TRBJ1-4 once TRBD1 TRBV5-6
TGTGCCAGTAGTATAGGCCTCCTGACCCGAGACCTTGGGCATGGCTACACCTTC CASSIGLLTRDLGHGYTF TRBJ1-2 few . TRBV19
TGTGCCAGCAGTCAACTAGCGGGAGCCTTGTTCTTC CASSQLAGALFF TRBJ2-1 . TRBD2 TRBV12-3/TRBV12-4
TGTGCCACCAGCAGAAGCGGGAGTTGGAATGAGCAGTTCTTC CATSRSGSWNEQFF TRBJ2-1 . TRBD2 TRBV15
TGTGCCAGCAGCTTTATCAGAGGGAACACCGGGGAGCTGTTTTTT CASSFIRGNTGELFF TRBJ2-2 . . TRBV7-6
TGCGCCAGCAGTCCCCCGAAAACAGGGCCAGACTACTACTATGGCTACACCTTC CASSPPKTGPDYYYGYTF TRBJ1-2 . . TRBV23-1
TGTGCCAGCAGCCAAGCCCCTAAAGACGGCCCGGCGGCTAACTATGGCTACACCTTC CASSQAPKDGPAANYGYTF TRBJ1-2 . . TRBV3-1/TRBV3-2
TGTGCCAGCTCACCACACGAAGCCGGGACTAGCGTTTACGAGCAGTACTTC CASSPHEAGTSVYEQYF TRBJ2-7 . TRBD2 TRBV18
TGTGCCAGCAGAGATCGAGGGCGGGGAGGAGACGGCGGCACAGATACGCAGTATTTT CASRDRGRGGDGGTDTQYF TRBJ2-3 . . TRBV27
TGTGCCAGCAAGCCCCTGTACAGGGTTGGTGATGGCTACACCTTC CASKPLYRVGDGYTF TRBJ1-2 . . TRBV6-5
TGTGCCAGCTCGCCTAGGAGCGATCAGCCCCAGCATTTT CASSPRSDQPQHF TRBJ1-5 . . TRBV18
TGCGCCAGCAGCCAAGAATTTCCTGCCGAGCCGTACTTC CASSQEFPAEPYF TRBJ2-7 once . TRBV4-3
TGCGCCAGCAGCTTGGGGCAGGGGGCGCGAAATGAGCAGTTCTTC CASSLGQGARNEQFF TRBJ2-1 . TRBD1 TRBV5-1
TGTGCCAGCAGCTTAGCGCAAGGGGGCTGGGAGACCCAGTACTTC CASSLAQGGWETQYF TRBJ2-5 . TRBD1 TRBV7-2
TGTGCCAGCAGCTCCGGGATGAACACTGAAGCTTTCTTT CASSSGMNTEAFF TRBJ1-1 . . TRBV7-3
TGTGCCAGCAGTCACGGGAGGGCGGAGACCCAGTACTTC CASSHGRAETQYF TRBJ2-5 once TRBD2 TRBV7-2
TGTGCCACCAGTGATTTTGGGCAGGGGGTGAATGGCTACACCTTC CATSDFGQGVNGYTF TRBJ1-2 . TRBD1 TRBV24-1
TGTGCCAGCAGTTTTAGCGGGATTAACACCGGGGAGCTGTTTTTT CASSFSGINTGELFF TRBJ2-2 . TRBD2 TRBV27
TGTGCCAGCACCCTCCTTGGACAGGGAGGAGGCTACACCTTC CASTLLGQGGGYTF TRBJ1-2 . TRBD1 TRBV6-6
TGTGCCAGCAGTCCGGCAGGGGGGTATTCCCACAATGAGCAGTTCTTC CASSPAGGYSHNEQFF TRBJ2-1 . . TRBV28
TGTGCCAGCAGTTTCACATCAGGGTTACGGGATGGCTACACCTTC CASSFTSGLRDGYTF TRBJ1-2 once . TRBV6-1
TGTGCCAGCAGCTTAAAAACAGGGGGCCGGACCGGGGAGCTGTTTTTT CASSLKTGGRTGELFF TRBJ2-2 once TRBD1 TRBV7-2
TGTGCCAGTAGTTTTCGGGACAGCTCCTACGAGCAGTACTTC CASSFRDSSYEQYF TRBJ2-7 . TRBD1 TRBV19
TGTGCCAGCTCACCGGAGGGTCGGTACGAGCAGTACTTC CASSPEGRYEQYF TRBJ2-7 . . TRBV18
TGTGCCAGCAGTTTGAGGACTTACACCGGGGAGCTGTTTTTT CASSLRTYTGELFF TRBJ2-2 . . TRBV28
TGTGCCAGCAGCGCACCGGGAGACAATTCCTACGAGCAGTACTTC CASSAPGDNSYEQYF TRBJ2-7 . . TRBV28
TGTGCCAGCAGTTCAGGGGAGTCACGATATGGCTACACCTTC CASSSGESRYGYTF TRBJ1-2 . . TRBV27
TGTGCCAGCAGTGCAAATCCAGACTACACCTTC CASSANPDYTF TRBJ1-2 . . TRBV2
TGTGCCAGTACGGAGGTAGCGGGAGGCCAATACACCGGGGAGCTGTTTTTT CASTEVAGGQYTGELFF TRBJ2-2 . TRBD2 TRBV19
TGTGCCAGCAGTCCTGACAGTTACTCAACTAATGAAAAACTGTTTTTT CASSPDSYSTNEKLFF TRBJ1-4 . . TRBV28
TGCGCCAGCAGCCAAGAGGCTAGCGGGAGGGCGAACACCGGGGAGCTGTTTTTT CASSQEASGRANTGELFF TRBJ2-2 . TRBD2 TRBV4-1
TGTGCCACGCAGCGGGAGGGCCCCCGGTCCTACAATGAGCAGTTCTTC CATQREGPRSYNEQFF TRBJ2-1 . TRBD2 TRBV10-3
TGTGCCAGCAGCTTAGCTACTGTTGAAACAGATACGCAGTATTTT CASSLATVETDTQYF TRBJ2-3 . . TRBV7-6
TGCGCCAGCAGCTCCCGAACTGGGACTAGCGGGACGAACACCGGGGAGCTGTTTTTT CASSSRTGTSGTNTGELFF TRBJ2-2 . TRBD2 TRBV4-3
TGTGCCAGCAGGCCGCCGGGTCTTAATTATGAAAAACTGTTTTTT CASRPPGLNYEKLFF TRBJ1-4 . . TRBV7-9
TGTGCCAGCAGTCTGAGCACCGCCCCTGGGGCCAACGTCCTGACTTTC CASSLSTAPGANVLTF TRBJ2-6 . . TRBV6-2/TRBV6-3
TGCGCCAGCAGCTTGGCAGGGGGCAATCAGCCCCAGCATTTT CASSLAGGNQPQHF TRBJ1-5 . . TRBV5-1
TGTGCCAGCCGCTCGGGACAGGGGAGGACCGGGGAGCTGTTTTTT CASRSGQGRTGELFF TRBJ2-2 . TRBD1 TRBV11-3
TGTGCCAGCAGCCCGGACATCTCCTACGAGCAGTACTTC CASSPDISYEQYF TRBJ2-7 . . TRBV7-3
TGTGCCAGCAGCTATGAGAACTATGGCTACACCTTC CASSYENYGYTF TRBJ1-2 . . TRBV5-4
TGTGCCAGCAGCAAAGGGGAGGGCCGGGCCGGGGAGCTGTTTTTT CASSKGEGRAGELFF TRBJ2-2 . . TRBV21-1